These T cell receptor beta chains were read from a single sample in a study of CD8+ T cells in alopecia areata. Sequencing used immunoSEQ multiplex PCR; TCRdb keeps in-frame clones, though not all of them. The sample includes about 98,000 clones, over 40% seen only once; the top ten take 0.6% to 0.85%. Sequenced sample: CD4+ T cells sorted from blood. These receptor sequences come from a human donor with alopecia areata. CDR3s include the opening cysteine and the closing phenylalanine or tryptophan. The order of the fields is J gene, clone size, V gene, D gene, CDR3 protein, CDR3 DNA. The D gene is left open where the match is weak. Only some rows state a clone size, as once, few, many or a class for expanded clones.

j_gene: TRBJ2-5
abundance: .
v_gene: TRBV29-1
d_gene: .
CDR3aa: CSVSRLQGTQETQYF
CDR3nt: TGCAGCGTTTCCCGGCTACAGGGCACCCAAGAGACCCAGTACTTC

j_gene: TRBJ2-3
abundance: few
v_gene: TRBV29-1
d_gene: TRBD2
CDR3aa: CSVASSGGVLRGQYF
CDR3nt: TGCAGCGTCGCCAGTAGCGGGGGCGTCCTAAGAGGGCAGTATTTT

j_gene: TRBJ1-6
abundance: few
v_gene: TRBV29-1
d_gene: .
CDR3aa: CSVGGLEGNSPLHF
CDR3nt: TGCAGCGTTGGGGGGCTAGAGGGGAATTCACCCCTCCACTTT

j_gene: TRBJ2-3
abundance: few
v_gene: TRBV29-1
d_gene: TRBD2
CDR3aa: CSVGLAVTDTQYF
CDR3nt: TGCAGTGTGGGACTAGCGGTCACAGATACGCAGTATTTT

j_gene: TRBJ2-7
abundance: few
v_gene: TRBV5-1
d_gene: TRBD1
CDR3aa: CASSRVGDRGYEQYF
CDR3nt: TGCGCCAGCAGCCGAGTAGGGGACAGGGGCTACGAGCAGTACTTC

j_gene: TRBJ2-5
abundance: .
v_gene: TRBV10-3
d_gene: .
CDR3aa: CAVGARQRGETQYF
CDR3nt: TGTGCCGTTGGGGCCAGGCAGAGGGGAGAGACCCAGTACTTC

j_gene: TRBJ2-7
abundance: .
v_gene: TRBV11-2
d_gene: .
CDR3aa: CASSFSRKSSYEQYF
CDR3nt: TGTGCCAGCAGCTTTTCCCGGAAAAGCTCCTACGAGCAGTACTTC

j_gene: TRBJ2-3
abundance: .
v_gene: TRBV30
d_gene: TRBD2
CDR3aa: CAWSVGSGGFGDTQYF
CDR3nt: TGTGCCTGGAGTGTAGGAAGCGGGGGATTCGGAGATACGCAGTATTTT

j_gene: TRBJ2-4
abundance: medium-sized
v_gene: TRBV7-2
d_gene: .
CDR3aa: CASSPGTEVIQYF
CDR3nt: TGTGCCAGCAGCCCCGGGACGGAGGTTATTCAGTACTTC

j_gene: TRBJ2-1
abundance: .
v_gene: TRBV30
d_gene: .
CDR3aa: CAWSATRTGNEQFF
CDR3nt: TGTGCCTGGAGCGCGACTAGGACGGGCAATGAGCAGTTCTTC

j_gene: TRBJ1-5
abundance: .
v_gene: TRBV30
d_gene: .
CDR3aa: CAWSVRSNQPQHF
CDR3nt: TGTGCCTGGAGTGTCCGTAGCAATCAGCCCCAGCATTTT

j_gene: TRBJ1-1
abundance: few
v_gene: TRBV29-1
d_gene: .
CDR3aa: CSVEGITEAFF
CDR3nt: TGCAGCGTTGAGGGGATCACTGAAGCTTTCTTT

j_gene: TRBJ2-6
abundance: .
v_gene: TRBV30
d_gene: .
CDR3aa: CAWETLDSAGANVLTF
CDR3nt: TGTGCCTGGGAGACCCTTGACAGTGCTGGGGCCAACGTCCTGACTTTC

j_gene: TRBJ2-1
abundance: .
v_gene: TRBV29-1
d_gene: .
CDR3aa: CSVGAGVGNEQFF
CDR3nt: TGCAGCGTGGGGGCGGGGGTAGGCAATGAGCAGTTCTTC

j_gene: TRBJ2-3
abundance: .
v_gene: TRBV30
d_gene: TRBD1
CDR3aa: CAWSVGTGGVDTQYF
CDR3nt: TGTGCCTGGAGTGTTGGGACAGGGGGCGTAGATACGCAGTATTTT

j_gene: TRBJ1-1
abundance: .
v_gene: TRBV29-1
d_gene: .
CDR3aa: CSVTLMGGVGTEAFF
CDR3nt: TGCAGCGTTACATTGATGGGCGGGGTCGGAACTGAAGCTTTCTTT

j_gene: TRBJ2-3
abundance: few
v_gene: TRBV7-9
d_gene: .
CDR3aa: CASSRDLDTQYF
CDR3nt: TGTGCCAGCAGCCGAGACCTAGATACGCAGTATTTT

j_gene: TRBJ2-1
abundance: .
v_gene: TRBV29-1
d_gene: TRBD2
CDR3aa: CSGLTSGGADEQFF
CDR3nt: TGCAGCGGCCTGACTAGCGGGGGGGCGGATGAGCAGTTCTTC

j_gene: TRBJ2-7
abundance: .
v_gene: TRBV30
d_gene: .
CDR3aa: CAWNSPATEQYF
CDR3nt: TGTGCCTGGAACTCCCCTGCCACCGAGCAGTACTTC

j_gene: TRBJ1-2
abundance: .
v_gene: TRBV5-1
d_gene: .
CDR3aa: CASSLGTNYGYTF
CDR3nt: TGCGCCAGCAGTCTGGGGACTAACTATGGCTACACCTTC

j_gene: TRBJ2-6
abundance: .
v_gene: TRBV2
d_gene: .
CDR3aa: CASKVSGANVLTF
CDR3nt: TGTGCCAGCAAGGTCTCTGGGGCCAACGTCCTGACTTTC

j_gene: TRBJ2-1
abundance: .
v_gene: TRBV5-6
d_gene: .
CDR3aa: CASSRTPDDEQFF
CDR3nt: TGTGCCAGCAGCCGTACCCCTGACGATGAGCAGTTCTTC

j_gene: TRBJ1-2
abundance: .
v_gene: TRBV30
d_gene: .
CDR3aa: CAWSAGTDGYTF
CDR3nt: TGTGCCTGGAGTGCAGGAACGGATGGCTACACCTTC

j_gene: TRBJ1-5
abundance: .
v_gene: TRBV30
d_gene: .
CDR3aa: CAWSPGELRGNQPQHF
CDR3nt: TGTGCCTGGAGTCCCGGCGAGCTAAGGGGGAATCAGCCCCAGCATTTT

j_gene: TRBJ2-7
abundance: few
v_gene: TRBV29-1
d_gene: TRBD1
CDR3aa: CSVAPGGAEQYF
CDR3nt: TGCAGCGTTGCTCCAGGGGGAGCCGAGCAGTACTTC

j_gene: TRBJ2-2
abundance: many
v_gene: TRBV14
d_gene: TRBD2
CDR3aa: CASSSPGRVNTGELFF
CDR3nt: TGTGCCAGCAGCTCTCCGGGGAGGGTTAACACCGGGGAGCTGTTTTTT

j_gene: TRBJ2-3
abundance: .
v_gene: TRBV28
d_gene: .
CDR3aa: CASSLPTRRGIRTDTQYF
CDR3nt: TGTGCCAGCAGTCTACCCACCAGGAGGGGCATAAGAACAGATACGCAGTATTTT

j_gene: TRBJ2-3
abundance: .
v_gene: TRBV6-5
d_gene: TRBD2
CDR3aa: CASRGLATDTQYF
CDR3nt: TGTGCCAGCAGGGGACTAGCTACAGATACGCAGTATTTT

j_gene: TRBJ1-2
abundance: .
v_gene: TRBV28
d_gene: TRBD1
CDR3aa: CASSFYFRRTGTAGGYTF
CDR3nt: TGTGCCAGCAGTTTTTATTTCCGTCGGACAGGGACCGCGGGAGGCTACACCTTC

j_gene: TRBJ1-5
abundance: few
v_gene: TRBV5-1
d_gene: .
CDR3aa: CASRHSVNQPQHF
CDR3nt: TGCGCCAGCCGTCACAGCGTCAATCAGCCCCAGCATTTT

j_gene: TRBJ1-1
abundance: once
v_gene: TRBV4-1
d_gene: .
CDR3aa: CASSKREGRSTEAFF
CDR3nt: TGCGCCAGCAGTAAGCGGGAGGGGAGGAGCACTGAAGCTTTCTTT

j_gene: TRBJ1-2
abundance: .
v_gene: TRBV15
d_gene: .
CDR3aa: CATSRDLEAGRTDYGYTF
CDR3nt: TGTGCCACCAGCAGAGATCTCGAAGCTGGACGCACAGACTATGGCTACACCTTC

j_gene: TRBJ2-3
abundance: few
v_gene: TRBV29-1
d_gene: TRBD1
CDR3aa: CSVEQGASDTQYF
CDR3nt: TGCAGCGTTGAACAGGGGGCATCAGATACGCAGTATTTT

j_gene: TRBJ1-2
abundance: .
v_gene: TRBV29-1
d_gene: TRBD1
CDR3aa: CSVGQGAGDYGYTF
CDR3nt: TGCAGCGTCGGACAGGGGGCAGGGGACTATGGCTACACCTTC

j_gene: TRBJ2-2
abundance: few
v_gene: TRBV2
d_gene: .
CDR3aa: CASSRMDLRAGELFF
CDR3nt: TGTGCCAGCAGTAGGATGGATCTAAGGGCCGGGGAGCTGTTTTTT

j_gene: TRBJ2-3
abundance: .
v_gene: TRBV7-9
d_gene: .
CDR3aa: CASSSLQWDTQYF
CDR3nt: TGTGCCAGCAGCAGCTTACAGTGGGATACGCAGTATTTT

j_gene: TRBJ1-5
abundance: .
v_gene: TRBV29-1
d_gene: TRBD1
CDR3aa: CSTRDSNQPQHF
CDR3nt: TGCAGCACCAGGGACAGTAATCAGCCCCAGCATTTT